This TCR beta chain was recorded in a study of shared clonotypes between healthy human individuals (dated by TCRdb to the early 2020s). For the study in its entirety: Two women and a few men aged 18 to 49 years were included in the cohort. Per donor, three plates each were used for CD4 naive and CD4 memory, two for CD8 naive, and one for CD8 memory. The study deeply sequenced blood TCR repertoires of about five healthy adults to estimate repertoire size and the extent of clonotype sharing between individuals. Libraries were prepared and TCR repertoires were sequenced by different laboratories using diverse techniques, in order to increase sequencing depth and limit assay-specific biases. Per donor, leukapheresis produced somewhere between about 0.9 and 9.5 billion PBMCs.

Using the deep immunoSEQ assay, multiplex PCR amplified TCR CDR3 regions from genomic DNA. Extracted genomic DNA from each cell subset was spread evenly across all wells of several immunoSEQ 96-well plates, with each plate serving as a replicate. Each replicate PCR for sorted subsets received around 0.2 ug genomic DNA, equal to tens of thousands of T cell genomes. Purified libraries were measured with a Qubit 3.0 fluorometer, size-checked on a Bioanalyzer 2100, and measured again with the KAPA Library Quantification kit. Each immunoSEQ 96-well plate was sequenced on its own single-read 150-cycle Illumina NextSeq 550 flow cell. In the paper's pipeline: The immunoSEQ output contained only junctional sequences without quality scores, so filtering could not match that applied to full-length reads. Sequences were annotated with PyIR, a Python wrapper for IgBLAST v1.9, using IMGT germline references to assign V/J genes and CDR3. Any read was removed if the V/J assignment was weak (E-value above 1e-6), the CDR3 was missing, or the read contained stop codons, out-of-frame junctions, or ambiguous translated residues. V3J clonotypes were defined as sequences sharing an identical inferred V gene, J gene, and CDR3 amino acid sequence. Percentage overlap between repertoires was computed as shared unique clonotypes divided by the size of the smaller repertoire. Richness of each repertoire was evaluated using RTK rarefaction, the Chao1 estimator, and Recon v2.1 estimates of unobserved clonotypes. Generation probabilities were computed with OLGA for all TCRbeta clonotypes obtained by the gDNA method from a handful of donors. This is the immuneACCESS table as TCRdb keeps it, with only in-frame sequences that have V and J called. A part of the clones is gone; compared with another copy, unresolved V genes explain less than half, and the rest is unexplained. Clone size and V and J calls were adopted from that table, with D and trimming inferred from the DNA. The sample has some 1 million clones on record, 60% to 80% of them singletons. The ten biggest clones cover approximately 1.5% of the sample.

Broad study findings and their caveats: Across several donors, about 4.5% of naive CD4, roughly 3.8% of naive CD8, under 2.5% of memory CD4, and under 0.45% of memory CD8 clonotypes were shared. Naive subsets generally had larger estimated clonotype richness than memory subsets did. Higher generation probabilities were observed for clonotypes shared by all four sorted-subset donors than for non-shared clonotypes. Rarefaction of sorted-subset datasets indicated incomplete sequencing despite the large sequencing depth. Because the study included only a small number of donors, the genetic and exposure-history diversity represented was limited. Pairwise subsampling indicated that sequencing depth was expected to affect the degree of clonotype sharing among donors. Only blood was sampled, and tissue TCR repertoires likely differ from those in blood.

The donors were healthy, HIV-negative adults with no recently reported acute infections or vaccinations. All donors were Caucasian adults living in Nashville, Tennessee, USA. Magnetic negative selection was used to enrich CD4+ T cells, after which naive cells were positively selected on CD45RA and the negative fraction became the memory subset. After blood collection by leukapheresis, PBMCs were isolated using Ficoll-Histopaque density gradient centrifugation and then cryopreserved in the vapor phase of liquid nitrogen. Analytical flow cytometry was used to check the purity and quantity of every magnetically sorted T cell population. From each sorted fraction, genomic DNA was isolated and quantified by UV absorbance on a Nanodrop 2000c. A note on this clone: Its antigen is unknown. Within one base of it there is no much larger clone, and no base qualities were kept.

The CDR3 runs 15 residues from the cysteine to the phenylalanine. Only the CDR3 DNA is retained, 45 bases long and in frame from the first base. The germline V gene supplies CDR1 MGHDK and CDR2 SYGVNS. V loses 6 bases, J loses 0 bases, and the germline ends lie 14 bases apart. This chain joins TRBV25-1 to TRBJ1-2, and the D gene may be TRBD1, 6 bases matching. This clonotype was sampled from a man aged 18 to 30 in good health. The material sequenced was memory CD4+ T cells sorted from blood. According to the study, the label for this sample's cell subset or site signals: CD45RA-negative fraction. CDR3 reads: CASSSRQAANYGYTF. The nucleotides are TGTGCCAGCAGCTCCCGACAGGCCGCTAACTATGGCTACACCTTC.